Below, one TCR beta chain is given with its context. The antigen is unknown. Germline-derived CDR1 and CDR2 are KGHSH and LQKENI. Trimming stripped 4 bases from V and 0 bases from J, with 25 bases between. The CDR3 loop spans 20 amino acids. Profiled with immunoSEQ multiplex PCR; TCRdb holds only in-frame clones, not every one. The sample holds around 30,000 clones, around 82% seen once. This record belongs to a study of lymphopenia after photon versus proton radiotherapy. Whole-study results and caveats: Under photons, naive T cells and diversity fell while effector/memory populations rose. Larger post-nadir TCR diversity loss correlated inversely with survival in deceased patients. After the lymphocyte nadir, photon-treated repertoires showed oligoclonal expansion, especially of CD8+ Temra cells.

The specimen was peripheral blood, collected from a patient treated with proton-based radiotherapy. The chain couples TRBV18 to TRBJ2-1; a weak D match, TRBD1 (6 bases). The receptor's source is a woman aged 70-85 years with pancreatic cancer. Here the CDR3 DNA reads TGTGCCAGCTCACAAACTACCCACGCAGACAGGCGTAGCTCCTACAATGAGCAGTTCTTC. Amino acid sequence: CASSQTTHADRRSSYNEQFF.